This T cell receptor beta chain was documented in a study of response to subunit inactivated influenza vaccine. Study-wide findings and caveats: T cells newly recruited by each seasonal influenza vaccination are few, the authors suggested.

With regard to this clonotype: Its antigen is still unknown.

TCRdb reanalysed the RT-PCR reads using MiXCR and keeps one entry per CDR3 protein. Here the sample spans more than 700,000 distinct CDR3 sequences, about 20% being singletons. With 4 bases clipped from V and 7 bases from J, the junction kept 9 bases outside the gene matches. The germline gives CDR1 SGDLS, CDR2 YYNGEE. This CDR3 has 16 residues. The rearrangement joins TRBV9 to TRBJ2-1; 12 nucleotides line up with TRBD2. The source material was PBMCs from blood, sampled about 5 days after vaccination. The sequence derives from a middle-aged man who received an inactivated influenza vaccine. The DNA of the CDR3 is TGTGCCAGCAGCCATTCGGAGACTAGCGGGAGAAATGAGCAGTTCTTC. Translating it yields CASSHSETSGRNEQFF.